This T cell receptor (beta chain) was identified during a study of blood T cells in healthy people across ages. Study-wide results and limits: It was the long-lived donors that had more naive CD4+ cells and higher diversity than aged donors.

Losses at the gene ends were 8 bases for V and 6 bases for J; bases not matched to a gene: 9. Germline V gives CDR1 SNHLY, CDR2 FYNNEI. This CDR3 comprises 14 residues. Researchers isolated at least 6 million PBMCs per sample. This clonotype was observed a single time. Its antigen remains unknown. The second PCR ran about 6 to 12 cycles with a sample-barcoded 5' primer and J-beta primers. MiXCR was run by TCRdb on the 5' RACE reads, yielding one entry per CDR3 protein. The profile covers around 1.5 million distinct CDR3 sequences, with approximately 59% appearing a single time and about 6.3% taken by the ten largest.

Material for sequencing was blood. This receptor was identified in a young man in good health. The chain carries TRBV2 and TRBJ2-1; 8 nucleotides line up with TRBD2. The CDR3 nucleotides read TGTGCCAGCCTTGGACTAGCCCGAGGCAATGAGCAGTTCTTC. Protein product: CASLGLARGNEQFF.